These T cell receptor beta chains were read from a single sample in a study of cytomegalovirus exposure and HLA in healthy donors. The repertoire was sequenced with immunoSEQ multiplex PCR; TCRdb's copy has only in-frame clones and lacks some. The profile covers 76,000 or so clones, with approximately 93% appearing a single time and roughly 3.4% taken by the ten largest. Sequenced: PBMCs. The receptors were gathered from a woman between 18 and 30 years old in good health and CMV-seropositive. Each CDR3 is given with its conserved first and last residue. The D gene is left open where the match is weak. The size field is filled for only some rows; it gives once, few, many or a size class.

cdr3_aa cdr3_nt v_call d_call cdr3_length j_call clone_size
CASSTSQGGYTEAFF TGCGCCAGCAGCACCTCGCAGGGGGGCTACACTGAAGCTTTCTTT TRBV5-1 TRBD1 15 TRBJ1-1 .
CASRTGASNQPQHF TGTGCCAGCAGAACAGGGGCGAGCAATCAGCCCCAGCATTTT TRBV2 TRBD1 14 TRBJ1-5 .
CATLRGLNEKLFF TGTGCCACCCTTCGGGGTCTTAATGAAAAACTGTTTTTT TRBV10-3 . 13 TRBJ1-4 .
CASSSSSGTPYEQYF TGTGCCAGCAGCTCCTCCTCCGGGACACCTTACGAGCAGTACTTC TRBV5-4 . 15 TRBJ2-7 .
CASSPPGQVSDEQFF TGTGCCAGCAGTCCGCCGGGACAGGTTAGCGATGAGCAGTTCTTC TRBV6-6 TRBD1 15 TRBJ2-1 .
CASSLEWSNTEAFF TGTGCCAGCAGCCTGGAATGGAGCAACACTGAAGCTTTCTTT TRBV4-2 . 14 TRBJ1-1 .
CSVLDRVALTNEKLFF TGCAGCGTCCTGGACAGGGTGGCCCTAACTAATGAAAAACTGTTTTTT TRBV29-1 TRBD1 16 TRBJ1-4 .
CASSSLAGGEQYF TGTGCCAGCAGCTCACTAGCGGGAGGCGAGCAGTACTTC TRBV11-2 TRBD2 13 TRBJ2-7 few
CASSYDQASYEQYF TGTGCCAGCAGTTACGATCAGGCTTCCTACGAGCAGTACTTC TRBV6-6 . 14 TRBJ2-7 .
CASLGQSNYEQYF TGTGCCAGCCTTGGACAGTCAAACTACGAGCAGTACTTC TRBV6-1 . 13 TRBJ2-7 .
CSAGSWDTSNYGYTF TGCAGCGCCGGAAGCTGGGACACATCTAACTATGGCTACACCTTC TRBV29-1 . 15 TRBJ1-2 .
CASSPPGGLVTEAFF TGTGCCAGCTCACCACCGGGGGGACTGGTCACTGAAGCTTTCTTT TRBV18 . 15 TRBJ1-1 .
CASSSITANTEAFF TGTGCCAGCAGTTCTATTACAGCGAACACTGAAGCTTTCTTT TRBV28 . 14 TRBJ1-1 .
CASSPWPRDRNSPLHF TGTGCCAGTAGCCCCTGGCCCCGGGACAGAAATTCACCCCTCCACTTT TRBV19 TRBD1 16 TRBJ1-6 once
CASSLEGSDTQYF TGTGCCAGCAGCTTAGAGGGGTCAGATACGCAGTATTTT TRBV7-2 . 13 TRBJ2-3 .
CASGSGKNTEAFF TGTGCTAGTGGGTCGGGAAAAAACACTGAAGCTTTCTTT TRBV12-5 . 13 TRBJ1-1 .
CASSVSTGVGNEQFF TGTGCCAGCAGCGTAAGTACGGGAGTGGGCAATGAGCAGTTCTTC TRBV9 . 15 TRBJ2-1 .
CASSPHRVMNTEAFF TGTGCCAGCAGCCCCCACCGGGTGATGAACACTGAAGCTTTCTTT TRBV7-2 . 15 TRBJ1-1 once
CASSHLFSGSSYNEQFF TGCGCCAGCAGCCACCTTTTTAGCGGGAGCTCCTACAATGAGCAGTTCTTC TRBV4-1 TRBD2 17 TRBJ2-1 .
CASRGTSGNQETQYF TGTGCCAGCAGGGGGACTAGCGGGAACCAAGAGACCCAGTACTTC TRBV6-6 TRBD2 15 TRBJ2-5 .
CASSYGTGQDQPQHF TGTGCCAGCAGCTATGGGACAGGCCAAGATCAGCCCCAGCATTTT TRBV13 TRBD1 15 TRBJ1-5 .
CASSLRRGYSYEQYF TGTGCCAGCAGCTTAAGGCGGGGCTACTCCTACGAGCAGTACTTC TRBV7-8 . 15 TRBJ2-7 .
CASSLDSSYNSPLHF TGTGCCAGCAGCTTAGACAGTTCCTATAATTCACCCCTCCACTTT TRBV11-3 . 15 TRBJ1-6 .
CASSSRVPLRSGANVLTF TGTGCCAGCAGCAGTCGGGTTCCCCTACGCTCTGGGGCCAACGTCCTGACTTTC TRBV11-3 . 18 TRBJ2-6 few
CASSATGLEARETQYF TGTGCCAGCTCAGCCACAGGGTTGGAAGCGCGAGAGACCCAGTACTTC TRBV18 . 16 TRBJ2-5 .
CASSPTFGTGKISGNTIYF TGTGCCAGCAGTCCGACCTTTGGGACAGGGAAAATCAGTGGAAACACCATATATTTT TRBV28 TRBD1 19 TRBJ1-3 .
CASSYYPPSSYEQYF TGTGCCAGCAGTTACTACCCCCCGAGCTCCTACGAGCAGTACTTC TRBV6-5 . 15 TRBJ2-7 .
CASSVTGGTEAFF TGTGCCAGCAGCGTAACAGGGGGTACTGAAGCTTTCTTT TRBV9 TRBD1 13 TRBJ1-1 .
CASKVTGSNGYTF TGTGCCAGCAAGGTTACAGGGTCTAATGGCTACACCTTC TRBV6-1 . 13 TRBJ1-2 .
CSVTYRVGEQYF TGCAGCGTCACATACAGGGTAGGCGAGCAGTACTTC TRBV29-1 . 12 TRBJ2-7 .
CASSQGLAGRYEKDTQYF TGCGCCAGCAGCCAGGGACTAGCGGGGAGGTACGAAAAAGATACGCAGTATTTT TRBV4-1 TRBD2 18 TRBJ2-3 .
CASAAGLADYNEQFF TGCGCCAGCGCCGCGGGGTTAGCGGATTACAATGAGCAGTTCTTC TRBV4-3 . 15 TRBJ2-1 once
CASSKVGWRDYGYTF TGTGCCAGCAGCAAAGTGGGATGGCGGGACTATGGCTACACCTTC TRBV21-1 . 15 TRBJ1-2 once
CASSLVAGGRASTDTQYF TGCGCCAGCAGCTTGGTAGCGGGGGGGCGTGCTAGCACAGATACGCAGTATTTT TRBV5-1 TRBD2 18 TRBJ2-3 .
CASSLQGNPYEQYF TGTGCCAGCAGCCTACAGGGAAACCCCTACGAGCAGTACTTC TRBV13 . 14 TRBJ2-7 .
CASSGTGWLGTEAFF TGTGCCAGCAGCGGGACAGGGTGGCTGGGCACTGAAGCTTTCTTT TRBV9 TRBD1 15 TRBJ1-1 .
CASSDRTQSNYGYTF TGTGCCAGCAGTGACAGGACCCAAAGCAACTATGGCTACACCTTC TRBV28 . 15 TRBJ1-2 .
CASSGGHESNQPQHF TGTGCCAGCAGCGGGGGACATGAGAGCAATCAGCCCCAGCATTTT TRBV7-9 . 15 TRBJ1-5 .
CASRLTTSRDTQYF TGTGCCAGCAGACTGACGACCTCGCGGGATACGCAGTATTTT TRBV6-5 . 14 TRBJ2-3 .